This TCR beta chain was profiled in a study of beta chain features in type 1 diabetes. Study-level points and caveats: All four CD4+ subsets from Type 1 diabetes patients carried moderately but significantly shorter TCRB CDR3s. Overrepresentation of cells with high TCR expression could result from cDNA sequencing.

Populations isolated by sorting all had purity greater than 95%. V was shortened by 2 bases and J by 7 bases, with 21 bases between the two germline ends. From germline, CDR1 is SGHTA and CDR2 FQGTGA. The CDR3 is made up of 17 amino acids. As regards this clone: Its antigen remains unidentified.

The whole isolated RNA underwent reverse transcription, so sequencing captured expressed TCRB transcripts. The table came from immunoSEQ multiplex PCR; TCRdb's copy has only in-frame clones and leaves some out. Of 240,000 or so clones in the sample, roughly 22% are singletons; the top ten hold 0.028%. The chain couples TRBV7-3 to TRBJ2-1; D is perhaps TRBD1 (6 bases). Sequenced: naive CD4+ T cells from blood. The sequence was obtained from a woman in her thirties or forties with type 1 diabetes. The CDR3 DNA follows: TGTGCCAGCAGCTTACGTCCTGGGCAGGGGACGGGGAATGAGCAGTTCTTC. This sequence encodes CASSLRPGQGTGNEQFF. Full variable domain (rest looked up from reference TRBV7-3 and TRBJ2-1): GAGVSQTPSNKVTEKGKYVELRCDPISGHTALYWYRQSLGQGPEFLIYFQGTGAADDSGLPNDRFFAVRPEGSVSTLKIQRTERGDSAVYLCASSLRPGQGTGNEQFFGPGTRLTVL.